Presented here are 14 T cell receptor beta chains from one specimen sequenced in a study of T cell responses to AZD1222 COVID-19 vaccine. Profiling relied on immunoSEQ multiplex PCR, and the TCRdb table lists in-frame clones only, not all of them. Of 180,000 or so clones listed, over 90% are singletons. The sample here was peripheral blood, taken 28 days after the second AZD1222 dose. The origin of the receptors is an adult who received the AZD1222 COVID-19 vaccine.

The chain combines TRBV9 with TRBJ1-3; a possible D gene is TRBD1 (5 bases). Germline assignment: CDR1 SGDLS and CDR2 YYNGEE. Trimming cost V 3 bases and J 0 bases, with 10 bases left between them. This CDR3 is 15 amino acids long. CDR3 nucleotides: TGTGCCAGCAGCGCCTTCGACAGCTCTGGAAACACCATATATTTT. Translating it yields CASSAFDSSGNTIYF.

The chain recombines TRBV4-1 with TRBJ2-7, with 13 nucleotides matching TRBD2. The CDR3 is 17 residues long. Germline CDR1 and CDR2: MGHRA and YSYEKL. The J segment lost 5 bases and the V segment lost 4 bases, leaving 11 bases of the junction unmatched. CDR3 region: CASSPQPRTSGSNEQYF. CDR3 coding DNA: TGCGCCAGCAGCCCCCAGCCCCGGACTAGCGGGAGCAACGAGCAGTACTTC.

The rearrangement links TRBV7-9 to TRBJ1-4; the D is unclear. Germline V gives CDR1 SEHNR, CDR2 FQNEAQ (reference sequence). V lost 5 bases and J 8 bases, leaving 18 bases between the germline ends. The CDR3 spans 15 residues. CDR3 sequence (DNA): TGTGCCAGCAGCCCAACCGACGGCCTGAGGGAAAAACTGTTTTTT. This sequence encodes CASSPTDGLREKLFF. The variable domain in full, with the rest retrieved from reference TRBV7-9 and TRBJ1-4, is DTGVSQNPRHKITKRGQNVTFRCDPISEHNRLYWYRQTLGQGPEFLTYFQNEAQLEKSRLLSDRFSAERPKGSFSTLEIQRTEQGDSAMYLCASSPTDGLREKLFFGSGTQLSVL.

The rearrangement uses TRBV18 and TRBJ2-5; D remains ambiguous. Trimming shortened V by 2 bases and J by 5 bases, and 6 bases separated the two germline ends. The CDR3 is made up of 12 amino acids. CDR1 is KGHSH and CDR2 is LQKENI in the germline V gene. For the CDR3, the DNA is TGTGCCAGCTCACCAAATTCCGAGACCCAGTACTTC. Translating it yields CASSPNSETQYF. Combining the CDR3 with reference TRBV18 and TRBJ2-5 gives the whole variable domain NAGVMQNPRHLVRRRGQEARLRCSPMKGHSHVYWYRQLPEEGLKFMVYLQKENIIDESGMPKERFSAEFPKEGPSILRIQQVVRGDSAAYFCASSPNSETQYFGPGTRLLVL.

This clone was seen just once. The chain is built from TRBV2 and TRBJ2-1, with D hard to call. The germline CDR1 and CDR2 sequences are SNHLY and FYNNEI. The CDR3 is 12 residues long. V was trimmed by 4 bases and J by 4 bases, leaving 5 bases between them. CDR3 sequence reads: CASSVGYNEQFF. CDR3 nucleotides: TGTGCCAGCAGTGTGGGATACAATGAGCAGTTCTTC.

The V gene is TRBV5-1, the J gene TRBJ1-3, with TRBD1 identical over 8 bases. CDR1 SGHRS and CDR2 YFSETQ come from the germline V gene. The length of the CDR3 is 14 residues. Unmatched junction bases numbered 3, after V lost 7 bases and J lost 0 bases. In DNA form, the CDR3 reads TGCGCCAGCCGACAGGGGACCTCTGGAAACACCATATATTTT. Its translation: CASRQGTSGNTIYF.

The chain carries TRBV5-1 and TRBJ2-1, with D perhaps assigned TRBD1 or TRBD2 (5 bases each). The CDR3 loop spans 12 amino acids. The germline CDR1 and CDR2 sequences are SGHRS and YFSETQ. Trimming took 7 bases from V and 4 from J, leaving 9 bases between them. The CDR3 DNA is TGCGCCAGCGGGTGGGGGTACAATGAGCAGTTCTTC. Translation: CASGWGYNEQFF.

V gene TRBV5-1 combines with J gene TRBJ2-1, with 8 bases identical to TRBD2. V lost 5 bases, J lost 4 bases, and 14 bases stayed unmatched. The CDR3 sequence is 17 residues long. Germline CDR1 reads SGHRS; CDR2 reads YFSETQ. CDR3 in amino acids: CASSPGGLAGVYNEQFF. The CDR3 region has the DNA TGCGCCAGCAGTCCCGGCGGGCTAGCGGGTGTATACAATGAGCAGTTCTTC. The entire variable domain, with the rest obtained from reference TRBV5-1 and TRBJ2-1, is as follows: KAGVTQTPRYLIKTRGQQVTLSCSPISGHRSVSWYQQTPGQGLQFLFEYFSETQRNKGNFPGRFSGRQFSNSRSEMNVSTLELGDSALYLCASSPGGLAGVYNEQFFGPGTRLTVL.

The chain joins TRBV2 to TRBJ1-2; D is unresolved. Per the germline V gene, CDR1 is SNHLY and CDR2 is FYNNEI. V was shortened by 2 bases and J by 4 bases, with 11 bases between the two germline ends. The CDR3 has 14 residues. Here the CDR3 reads CASSEIPEIYGYTF. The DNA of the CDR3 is TGTGCCAGCAGTGAAATCCCAGAGATCTATGGCTACACCTTC.

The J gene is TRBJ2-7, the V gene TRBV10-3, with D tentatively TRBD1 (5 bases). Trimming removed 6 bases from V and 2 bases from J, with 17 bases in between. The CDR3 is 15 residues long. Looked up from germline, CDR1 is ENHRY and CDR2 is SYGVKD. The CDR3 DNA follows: TGTGCCATCAGGCCCGGACAAGTCTATACCTACGAGCAGTACTTC. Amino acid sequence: CAIRPGQVYTYEQYF.

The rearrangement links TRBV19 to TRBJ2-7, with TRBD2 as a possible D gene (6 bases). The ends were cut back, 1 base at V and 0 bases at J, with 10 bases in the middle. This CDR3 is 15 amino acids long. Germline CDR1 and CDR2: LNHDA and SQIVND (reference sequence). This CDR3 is CASSIADGSSYEQYF. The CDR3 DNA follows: TGTGCCAGTAGTATAGCGGACGGGAGCTCCTACGAGCAGTACTTC.

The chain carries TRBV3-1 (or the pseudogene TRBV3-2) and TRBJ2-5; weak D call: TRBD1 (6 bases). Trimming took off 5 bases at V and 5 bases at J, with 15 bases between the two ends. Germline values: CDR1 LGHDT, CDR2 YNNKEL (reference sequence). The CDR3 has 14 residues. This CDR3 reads CASSSRQAGETQYF. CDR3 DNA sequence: TGTGCCAGCAGCTCCCGACAGGCAGGGGAGACCCAGTACTTC.

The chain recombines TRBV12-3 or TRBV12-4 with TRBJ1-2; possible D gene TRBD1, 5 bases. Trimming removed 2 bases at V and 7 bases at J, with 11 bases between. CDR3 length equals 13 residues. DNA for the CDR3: TGTGCCAGCAGTTTACCGCCAGGGTTTGGCTACACCTTC. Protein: CASSLPPGFGYTF.

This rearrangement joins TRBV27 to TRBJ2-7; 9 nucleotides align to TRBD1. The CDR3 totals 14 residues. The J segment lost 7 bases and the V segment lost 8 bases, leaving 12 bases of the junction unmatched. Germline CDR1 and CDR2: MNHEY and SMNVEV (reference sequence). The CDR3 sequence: CASGRGQGLEEQYF. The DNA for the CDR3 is TGTGCCAGCGGCCGAGGACAGGGGTTGGAGGAGCAGTACTTC.